Following are 9 T cell receptor beta chains from one sample sequenced in a study of cytomegalovirus exposure and HLA in healthy donors. The PCR ran on 60 Vbeta and 13 Jbeta primers. Here immunoSEQ multiplex PCR was the method, and the copy in TCRdb shows in-frame clones only, minus some. The data show over 250,000 clones, with 75% to 90% seen just once and 3.5% to 4.5% held by the top ten. Sequenced: PBMCs. Receptors originate from a man aged 35-49 years in good health and CMV-seropositive.

The chain carries TRBV14 and TRBJ2-1; TRBD1 is a possible D gene (5 bases). Trimming shortened V by 1 base and J by 7 bases, and 14 bases separated the two germline ends. Germline V lookup: CDR1 SGHDN, CDR2 FVKESK. The CDR3 has 15 amino acids. CDR3: CASSQGSYRGNEQFF. CDR3 DNA: TGTGCCAGCAGCCAAGGCTCCTATAGGGGTAATGAGCAGTTCTTC.

The J gene is TRBJ2-1, the V gene TRBV5-4; 9 bases agree with TRBD1. Germline CDR1 and CDR2: SGHNT and YYREEE (reference sequence). CDR3 size: 15 residues. Unmatched junction bases numbered 1, after V lost 0 bases and J lost 3 bases. Here the CDR3 reads CASSLDRGRYNEQFF. The CDR3 DNA is TGTGCCAGCAGCTTGGACAGGGGGCGCTACAATGAGCAGTTCTTC.

V and J are TRBV7-9 and TRBJ1-1; unclear D gene. Per germline, CDR1 SEHNR and CDR2 FQNEAQ (reference sequence). This CDR3 region has 15 residues. V gave up 4 bases and J gave up 4 bases, with 16 bases separating them. The CDR3 region is CASSSGSILPTEAFF. CDR3 bases: TGTGCCAGCAGCTCGGGGTCGATCTTGCCCACTGAAGCTTTCTTT.

The gene calls are TRBV2 and TRBJ2-5; unclear D gene. V lost 4 bases, J lost 2 bases, and 8 bases lay in between. Germline V gives CDR1 SNHLY, CDR2 FYNNEI. This CDR3 has 13 residues. The CDR3 protein is CASSVELQETQYF. The CDR3 coding sequence is TGTGCCAGCAGTGTGGAGCTTCAAGAGACCCAGTACTTC.

The chain joins TRBV29-1 to TRBJ2-5; possible D gene TRBD1, 6 bases. Trimming pared 6 bases from V and 5 bases from J, leaving 13 bases between. CDR3 size: 12 residues. Germline CDR1 SQVTM, CDR2 ANQGSEA. The CDR3 nucleotides read TGCAGCGTACGACAGGCCCCCGAGACCCAGTACTTC. Amino acids: CSVRQAPETQYF. Complete variable domain (other parts from reference TRBV29-1 and TRBJ2-5): SAVISQKPSRDICQRGTSLTIQCQVDSQVTMMFWYRQQPGQSLTLIATANQGSEATYESGFVIDKFPISRPNLTFSTLTVSNMSPEDSSIYLCSVRQAPETQYFGPGTRLLVL.

This sequence joins TRBV6-5 and TRBJ2-1, with 10 positions matching TRBD1. Germline V lookup: CDR1 MNHEY, CDR2 SVGAGI. V gave up 6 bases and J gave up 3 bases; unmatched junction bases: 5. The CDR3 spans 15 residues. CDR3 region: CASRDDRGLYNEQFF. The CDR3 DNA follows: TGTGCCAGCAGGGACGACAGGGGGCTCTACAATGAGCAGTTCTTC.

This clone was detected a few times. As DNA, the CDR3 is TGCGCCAGCAGTGAGGACTTAGGGGCCAACGTCCTGACTTTC. Translation: CASSEDLGANVLTF. The V and J genes are TRBV10-1 and TRBJ2-6, with D unclear. CDR1 and CDR2 (germline): WNHNN, SYGVQD (reference sequence). CDR3 length: 14 amino acids. V was clipped by 2 bases and J by 4 bases, with 6 bases between them.

This clone appeared a single time. The chain joins TRBV19 to TRBJ2-1; TRBD1 might be the D (6 bases). Germline CDR1 LNHDA, CDR2 SQIVND (reference sequence). The germline V and J ends were trimmed by 3 bases and 6 bases, with 12 bases remaining between them. The CDR3 spans 14 residues. The DNA of the CDR3 is TGTGCCAGTAGTATGCAACAGGGAGCCAATGAGCAGTTCTTC. It codes for CASSMQQGANEQFF.

This chain connects TRBV27 to TRBJ1-3; 7 bases fit TRBD1. Trimming took 8 bases from V and 7 from J; bases not matched to a gene: 8. The germline V gene has CDR1 MNHEY and CDR2 SMNVEV (reference sequence). The CDR3 consists of 13 residues. The CDR3 DNA follows: TGTGCCAGCGCGACAGGGAAGGGGAACACCATATATTTT. This gives the protein CASATGKGNTIYF.